Each of the 5 T cell receptor beta chains below was sequenced from the same sample in a study of identical twins. TCRdb redid the calling of the 5' RACE reads with MiXCR, one entry per CDR3 protein. Among about 730,000 distinct CDR3 sequences, about 20% were seen once, and the ten largest hold about 4.3%. This same sample was also part of a study on T cells expressing NK-cell markers.

Sequencing input: PBMCs. All receptors derive from a young woman in good health.

The chain recombines TRBV7-3 with TRBJ2-5; D is ambiguous. The ends were cut back, 2 bases at V and 5 bases at J, with 9 bases in the middle. The germline gives CDR1 SGHTA, CDR2 FQGTGA. This CDR3 contains 13 residues. The CDR3 loop reads CASSLGSLETQYF. The CDR3 bases are TGTGCCAGCAGCTTAGGATCTCTGGAGACCCAGTACTTC.

The rearrangement joins TRBV15 to TRBJ2-6; the D gene is possibly TRBD2 (5 bases). Germline V gene lookup returns CDR1 LNHNV and CDR2 YYDKDF (reference sequence). V lost 3 bases and J 5 bases, leaving 14 bases between the germline ends. CDR3 length: 16 amino acids. The CDR3 bases are TGTGCCACCAGCAGCCCGACAAGCGGCTGGGCCAACGTCCTGACTTTC. As protein: CATSSPTSGWANVLTF.

This clonotype appeared once. V and J are TRBV5-1 and TRBJ2-7, with D maybe TRBD2 (6 bases). Per germline, CDR1 SGHRS and CDR2 YFSETQ. This CDR3 is 16 amino acids long. Trimming cost V 0 bases and J 4 bases, with 17 bases left between them. CDR3 bases: TGCGCCAGCAGCTTGGGTGGGACTGGGACCGGGTACGAGCAGTACTTC. Encoded protein: CASSLGGTGTGYEQYF.

V gene TRBV25-1 combines with J gene TRBJ2-7; D remains unclear. The CDR3 totals 15 residues. CDR1 is MGHDK, CDR2 SYGVNS, per germline. Between the trimmed V and J ends, which lost 3 bases and 2 bases, there was a span of 14 bases. Here the CDR3 reads CASSDGRILTYEQYF. For the CDR3, the DNA is TGTGCCAGCAGTGACGGACGGATACTAACCTACGAGCAGTACTTC.

The V gene is TRBV12-3 or TRBV12-4, the J gene TRBJ1-2; D unresolved. V was clipped by 7 bases and J by 6 bases, with 12 bases between them. The CDR3 runs to 12 residues. This CDR3 reads CASTRSGDGYTF. CDR3 bases: TGTGCCAGCACCCGGTCCGGAGATGGCTACACCTTC.